Below are 2 T cell receptor beta chains sequenced from a single sample in a study of blood T cell repertoires in COVID-19. Some clones are missing from TCRdb's copy, which holds only in-frame ones; the method was immunoSEQ multiplex PCR. The data show about 69,000 clones, with roughly 80% seen just once and approximately 17% held by the top ten. Material: peripheral blood. These receptors all stem from a man aged 60 to 75 with acute or convalescent COVID-19.

The CDR3 spells CASSYRDRGSYEQYF. Here the CDR3 DNA reads TGTGCCAGCAGTTACAGGGACAGGGGGTCCTACGAGCAGTACTTC. The chain links TRBV6-6 to TRBJ2-7; 11 positions agree with TRBD1. This CDR3 comprises 15 residues. J gave up 1 base and V 2 bases, and 1 base lay outside the gene matches. Looked up from germline, CDR1 is MNHNY and CDR2 is SVGAGI (reference sequence).

The chain recombines TRBV27 with TRBJ2-1; 7 nucleotides agree with TRBD2. Per germline, CDR1 MNHEY and CDR2 SMNVEV (reference sequence). The J segment lost 0 bases and the V segment lost 5 bases, leaving 7 bases of the junction unmatched. The CDR3 contains 16 residues. The CDR3 bases are TGTGCCAGCAGTCCGCGGTGGGGGGGCTCCTACAATGAGCAGTTCTTC. Protein sequence: CASSPRWGGSYNEQFF.